This T cell receptor beta chain was sequenced during a study of radiation and T cells in renal cell carcinoma. As to time point: blood 4 weeks post-SBRT, at nephrectomy. Treatment meaning: 15 Gy SBRT to primary tumor, nephrectomy 4 weeks later. Germline CDR1 reads GTSNPN; CDR2 reads SVGIG (reference sequence). With 5 bases clipped from V and 0 bases from J, the junction kept 12 bases outside the gene matches. This CDR3 comprises 16 residues. The table came from immunoSEQ multiplex PCR; TCRdb's copy has only in-frame clones and leaves some out. The data show some 78,000 clones, 89% seen once. This receptor was identified in a woman aged 70-85 years with renal cell carcinoma. The sequences come from blood, collected from a patient whose treatment included radiotherapy and nephrectomy. The chain recombines TRBV30 with TRBJ1-1, with 7 nucleotides matching TRBD1. The CDR3 DNA reads TGTGCCTGGCCGCCGCCGGGAGGGGGCATGAACACTGAAGCTTTCTTT. Its protein product is CAWPPPGGGMNTEAFF.